This T cell receptor (beta chain) is drawn from a study of CD4+ T cells in melanoma. Germline lookup yields CDR1 SGHNT and CDR2 YYREEE (reference sequence). The CDR3 is made up of 15 amino acids. V was pared by 5 bases and J by 6 bases, with 9 bases of the junction left unmatched. TCRdb keeps only in-frame clones here, not all; method: immunoSEQ multiplex PCR. The top ten hold roughly 3.3% of the sample, which has roughly 120,000 clones, roughly 90% seen once. This clonotype originated in a human donor with melanoma. The sample taken for sequencing was peripheral blood. J is TRBJ2-1 and V is TRBV5-4, with TRBD2 matching over 9 bases. The CDR3 DNA reads as TGTGCCAGCAGTCATAGGGCTAGCGGGGTCAATGAGCAGTTCTTC. It encodes CASSHRASGVNEQFF.